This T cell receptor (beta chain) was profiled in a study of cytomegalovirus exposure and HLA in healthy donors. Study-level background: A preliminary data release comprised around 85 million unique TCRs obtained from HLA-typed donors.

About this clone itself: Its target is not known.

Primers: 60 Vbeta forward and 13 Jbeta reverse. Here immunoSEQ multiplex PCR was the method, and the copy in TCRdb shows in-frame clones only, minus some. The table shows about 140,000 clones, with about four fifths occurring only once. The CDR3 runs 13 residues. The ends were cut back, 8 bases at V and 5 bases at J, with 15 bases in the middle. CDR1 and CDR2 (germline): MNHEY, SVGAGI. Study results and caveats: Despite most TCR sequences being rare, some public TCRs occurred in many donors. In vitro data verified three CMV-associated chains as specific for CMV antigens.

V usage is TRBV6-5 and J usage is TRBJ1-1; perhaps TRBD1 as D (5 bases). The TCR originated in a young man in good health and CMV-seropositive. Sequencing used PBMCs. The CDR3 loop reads CASYSGFGTEAFF. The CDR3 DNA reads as TGTGCCAGCTACTCAGGGTTCGGGACTGAAGCTTTCTTT.